This T cell receptor beta chain was documented in a study of T-cell memory formation after mild COVID-19. The CDR3 is made up of 12 amino acids. Germline V gene sequence: CDR1 SGHDT, CDR2 YYEEEE. Trimming stripped 4 bases from V and 9 bases from J, with 11 bases between. Researchers used 5'RACE with constant-segment primers to make TCR alpha and TCR beta cDNA libraries that carry sample barcodes and UMIs. TCRdb itself ran the 5' RACE reads through MiXCR, one entry per CDR3 protein. The data show just over 200,000 distinct CDR3 sequences, around 9.5% seen once. This clonotype showed up just a few times. Its matching antigen is unknown. The study's findings and limits: Day 15 to 85 contracting clones showed balanced CD4/CD8; day 15 to 37 expanders favored CD4+. Some clones that responded were present in memory (sampled pre-infection), which suggests cross-reactive memory joined.

The source material was PBMCs or a T cell subset sorted from them (not recorded which). This sequence was found in a man between 18 and 29 years old who had mild COVID-19 (a few samples of this study predate the infection). Cell type and time point are not known. This chain links TRBV5-6 with TRBJ2-4; possibly TRBD1 for D (5 bases). CDR3 in amino acids: CASSVTAGIQYF. As DNA, the CDR3 is TGTGCCAGCAGCGTGACAGCCGGCATTCAGTACTTC.